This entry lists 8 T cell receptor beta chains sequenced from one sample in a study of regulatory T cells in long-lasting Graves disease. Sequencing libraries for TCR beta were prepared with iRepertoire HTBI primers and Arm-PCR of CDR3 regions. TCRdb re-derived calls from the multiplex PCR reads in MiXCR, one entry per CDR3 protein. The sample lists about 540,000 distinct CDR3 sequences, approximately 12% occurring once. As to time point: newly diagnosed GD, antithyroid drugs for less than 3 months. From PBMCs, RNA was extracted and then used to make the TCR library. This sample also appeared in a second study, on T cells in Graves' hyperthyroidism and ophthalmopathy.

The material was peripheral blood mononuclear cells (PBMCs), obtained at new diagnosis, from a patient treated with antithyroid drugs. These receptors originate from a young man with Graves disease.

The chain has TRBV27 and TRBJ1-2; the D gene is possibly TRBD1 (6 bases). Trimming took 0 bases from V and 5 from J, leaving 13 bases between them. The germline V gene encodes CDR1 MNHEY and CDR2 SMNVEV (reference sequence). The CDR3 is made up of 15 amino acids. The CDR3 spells CASSLSPGAEYGYTF. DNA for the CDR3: TGTGCCAGCAGTTTATCTCCAGGGGCCGAATATGGCTACACCTTC.

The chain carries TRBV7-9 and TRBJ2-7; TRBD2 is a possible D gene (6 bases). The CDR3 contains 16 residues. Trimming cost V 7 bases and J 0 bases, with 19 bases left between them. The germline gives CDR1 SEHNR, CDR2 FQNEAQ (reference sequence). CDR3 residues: CASTDPLATSSYEQYF. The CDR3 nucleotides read TGTGCCAGCACCGACCCCCTAGCGACCAGCTCCTACGAGCAGTACTTC.

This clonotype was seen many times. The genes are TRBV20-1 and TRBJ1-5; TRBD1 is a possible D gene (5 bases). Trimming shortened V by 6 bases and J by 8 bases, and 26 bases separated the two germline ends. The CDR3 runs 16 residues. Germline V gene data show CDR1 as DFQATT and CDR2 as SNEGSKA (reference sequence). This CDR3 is CSARGRGASNQEPQHF. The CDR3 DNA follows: TGCAGTGCCCGAGGGAGGGGAGCCTCCAATCAAGAGCCCCAGCATTTT.

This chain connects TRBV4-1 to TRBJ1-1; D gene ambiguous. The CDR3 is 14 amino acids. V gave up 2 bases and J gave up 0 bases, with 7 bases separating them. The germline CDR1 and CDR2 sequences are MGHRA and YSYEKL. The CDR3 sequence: CASSQYAVNTEAFF. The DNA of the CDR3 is TGCGCCAGCAGCCAATATGCTGTGAACACTGAAGCTTTCTTT.

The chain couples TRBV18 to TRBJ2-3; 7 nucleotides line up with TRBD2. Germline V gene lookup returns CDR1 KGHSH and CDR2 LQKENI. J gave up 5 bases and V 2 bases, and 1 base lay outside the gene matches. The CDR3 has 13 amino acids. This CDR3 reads CASSPGEGDTQYF. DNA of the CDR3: TGTGCCAGCTCACCAGGGGAGGGAGATACGCAGTATTTT.

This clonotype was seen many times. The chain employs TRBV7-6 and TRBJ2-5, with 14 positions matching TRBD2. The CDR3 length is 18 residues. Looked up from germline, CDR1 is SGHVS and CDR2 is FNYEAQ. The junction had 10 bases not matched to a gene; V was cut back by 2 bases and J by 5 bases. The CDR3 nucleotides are TGTGCCAGCAGCTTAAGGGGTAGGGGACTAGCGGGAGTTGAGACCCAGTACTTC. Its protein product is CASSLRGRGLAGVETQYF.

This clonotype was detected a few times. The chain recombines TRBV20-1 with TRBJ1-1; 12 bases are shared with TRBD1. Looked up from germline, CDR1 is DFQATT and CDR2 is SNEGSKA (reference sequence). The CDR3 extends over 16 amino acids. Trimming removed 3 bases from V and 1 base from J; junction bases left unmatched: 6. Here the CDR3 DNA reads TGCAGTGCTAGGGGGACAGGGGGCGAAAAGAACACTGAAGCTTTCTTT. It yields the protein CSARGTGGEKNTEAFF.

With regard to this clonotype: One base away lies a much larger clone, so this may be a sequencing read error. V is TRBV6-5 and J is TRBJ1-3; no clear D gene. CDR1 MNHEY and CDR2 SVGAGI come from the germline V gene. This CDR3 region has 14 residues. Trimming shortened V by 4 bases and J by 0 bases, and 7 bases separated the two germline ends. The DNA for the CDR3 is TGTGCCAGCAGTTTGAGGATCTCTGGAAACACCATATATTTT. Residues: CASSLRISGNTIYF.